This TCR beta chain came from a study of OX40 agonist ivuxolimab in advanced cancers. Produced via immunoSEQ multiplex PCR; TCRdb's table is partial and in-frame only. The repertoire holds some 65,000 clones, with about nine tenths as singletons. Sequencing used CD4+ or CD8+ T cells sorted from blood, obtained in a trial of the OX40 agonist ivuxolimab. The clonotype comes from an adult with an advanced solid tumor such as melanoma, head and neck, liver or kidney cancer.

The CDR3 sequence is CAWTRQGGTEAFF. The CDR3 DNA sequence: TGTGCCTGGACTCGACAGGGAGGGACTGAAGCTTTCTTT. V usage is TRBV30 and J usage is TRBJ1-1, with 7 bases matching TRBD1. This CDR3 contains 13 residues. Germline trimming cut 4 bases from V and 5 bases from J; bases unmatched to any gene: 7. The germline V gene has CDR1 GTSNPN and CDR2 SVGIG (reference sequence). The full variable domain, rest sourced from reference TRBV30 and TRBJ1-1, is SQTIHQWPATLVQPVGSPLSLECTVEGTSNPNLYWYRQAAGRGLQLLFYSVGIGQISSEVPQNLSASRPQDRQFILSSKKLLLSDSGFYLCAWTRQGGTEAFFGQGTRLTVV.